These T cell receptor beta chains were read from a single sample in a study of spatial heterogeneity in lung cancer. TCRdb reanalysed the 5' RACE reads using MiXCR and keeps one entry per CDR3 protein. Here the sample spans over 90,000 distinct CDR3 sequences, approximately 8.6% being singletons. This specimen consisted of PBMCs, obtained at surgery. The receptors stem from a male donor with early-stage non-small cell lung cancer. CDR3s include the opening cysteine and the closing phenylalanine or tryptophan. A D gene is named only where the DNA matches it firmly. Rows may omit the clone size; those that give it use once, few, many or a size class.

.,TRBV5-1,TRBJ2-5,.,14,TGCGCCAGCAGCTTAAGTCTAGCCGATAAGACCCAGTACTTC,CASSLSLADKTQYF
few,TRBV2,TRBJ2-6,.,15,TGTGCCAGCAGTGAACAGCACTCTGGGGCCAACGTCCTGACTTTC,CASSEQHSGANVLTF
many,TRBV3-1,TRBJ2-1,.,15,TGTGCCAGCAGCCTACAAATCGGGGTACACAATGAGCAGTTCTTC,CASSLQIGVHNEQFF
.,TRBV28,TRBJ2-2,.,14,TGTGCCAGCATGAACAGCTTGAACACCGGGGAGCTGTTTTTT,CASMNSLNTGELFF
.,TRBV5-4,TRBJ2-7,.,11,TGTGTCAGCAGCTTAAGGAACGAGCAGTACTTC,CVSSLRNEQYF
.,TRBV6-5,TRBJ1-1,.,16,TGTGCCAGCAGTTACTCTAGGGTCCAGGCGAACACTGAAGCTTTCTTT,CASSYSRVQANTEAFF
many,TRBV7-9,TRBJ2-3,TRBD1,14,TGTGCCAGCAGCATCACAGGGGGCGCAGATACGCAGTATTTT,CASSITGGADTQYF
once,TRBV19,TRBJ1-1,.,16,TGTGCCAGTAGTATAGGAACAGGGAGATTGAACACTGAAGCTTTCTTT,CASSIGTGRLNTEAFF
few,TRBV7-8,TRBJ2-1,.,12,TGTGCCAGCAGCCCTAGCGTTACTGAGCAGTTCTTC,CASSPSVTEQFF
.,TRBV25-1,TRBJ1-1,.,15,TGTGCCAGCAGTGGGGCGAGGGGCGCGGACACTGAAGCTTTCTTT,CASSGARGADTEAFF
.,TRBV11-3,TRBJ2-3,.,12,TGTGCCAGCAGCTTAGGGGAACATACGCAGTATTTT,CASSLGEHTQYF
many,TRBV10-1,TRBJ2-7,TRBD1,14,TGCGCCAGCAGTGACACAGGGGTGCCGAACGAGCAGTACTTC,CASSDTGVPNEQYF
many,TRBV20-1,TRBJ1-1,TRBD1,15,TGCAGTGCTAGAGATCCTACAGGGGGAGGAACTGAAGCTTTCTTT,CSARDPTGGGTEAFF
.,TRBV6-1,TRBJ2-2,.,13,TGTGCCAGCAGTGAGCTGGGTACCGGGGAGCTGTTTTTT,CASSELGTGELFF
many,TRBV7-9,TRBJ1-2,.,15,TGTGCCAGCAGCGCCCGCGATACATTAATAAGCGGCTACACCTTC,CASSARDTLISGYTF
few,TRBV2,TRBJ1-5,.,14,TGTGCCAGCAGTGCCACGAGAGGAGGGGCGCGCCAGCATTTT,CASSATRGGARQHF
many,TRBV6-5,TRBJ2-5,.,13,TGTGCCAGCAGTTACAGTATCCAAGAGACCCAGTACTTC,CASSYSIQETQYF
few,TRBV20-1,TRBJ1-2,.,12,TGCAGTGCTAGATCCGCCCACCATGGCTACACCTTC,CSARSAHHGYTF
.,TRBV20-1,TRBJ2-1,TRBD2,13,TGCAGTGTGGGACTAACCTCTCGTTATGAGCAGTTCTTC,CSVGLTSRYEQFF
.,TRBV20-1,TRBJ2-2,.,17,TGCAGTGCTAGAGGGGCCAATACGGACTGGGGCACCGGGGAGCTGTTTTTT,CSARGANTDWGTGELFF
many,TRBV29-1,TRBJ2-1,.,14,TGCAGCGGTGTTCCGGGAAACCTCTACAATGAGCAGTTCTTC,CSGVPGNLYNEQFF
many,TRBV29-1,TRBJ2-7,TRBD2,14,TGCAGCGTGACTAGCGGGACCTCCGGGGGTGAGCAGTACTTC,CSVTSGTSGGEQYF
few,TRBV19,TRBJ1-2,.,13,TGTGCCAGTAGTGGGACGGCTTACTATGGCTACACCTTC,CASSGTAYYGYTF
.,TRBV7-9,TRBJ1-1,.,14,TGTGCCAGCAGCTTAGCTTCCCAAAGCACTGAAGCTTTCTTT,CASSLASQSTEAFF